These 15 T cell receptor beta chains share one sample of origin, sequenced in a study of CD8 T cells in ankylosing spondylitis. TCRdb passed the 5' RACE reads through MiXCR, listing each CDR3 protein once. This repertoire shows roughly 40,000 distinct CDR3 sequences, roughly 2.5% found once; its top ten account for under 6%. The material sequenced was blood, either unsorted or a sorted T cell fraction (not recorded which). These receptors were obtained from a male donor with ankylosing spondylitis or in good health (not recorded which).

This clonotype was seen repeatedly, ten times or more. The chain recombines TRBV9 with TRBJ1-1; D might be TRBD1 (5 bases). The CDR3 loop spans 16 amino acids. Germline lookup yields CDR1 SGDLS and CDR2 YYNGEE. V gave up 0 bases and J gave up 0 bases, with 12 bases separating them. CDR3 sequence: CASSVATGLMNTEAFF. The CDR3 coding sequence is TGTGCCAGCAGCGTAGCTACGGGACTCATGAACACTGAAGCTTTCTTT.

In this sample, this clonotype turned up many times. The chain employs TRBV9 and TRBJ1-2, with no clear D. The CDR3 totals 15 residues. The germline V gene has CDR1 SGDLS and CDR2 YYNGEE. V shed 4 bases and J shed 4 bases, with 17 bases lying between them. The CDR3 DNA is TGTGCCAGCAGCTATGAGGGTCAGCGGGCCTATGGCTACACCTTC. As protein: CASSYEGQRAYGYTF.

This clonotype was counted ten times or more. The chain is built from TRBV9 and TRBJ2-1; 10 nucleotides agree with TRBD1. V lost 3 bases, J lost 7 bases, and 7 bases stayed unmatched. Per germline, CDR1 SGDLS and CDR2 YYNGEE. The CDR3 extends over 15 amino acids. CDR3 sequence reads: CASSDRDRGGNEQFF. The CDR3, as DNA: TGTGCCAGCAGCGACCGGGACAGGGGAGGGAATGAGCAGTTCTTC.

The table lists this clonotype with many counts. V is TRBV9 and J is TRBJ2-7; 8 bases agree with TRBD1. The V gene's germline CDR1 is SGDLS and CDR2 YYNGEE. CDR3 length: 15 amino acids. V lost 0 bases, J lost 8 bases, and 10 bases stayed unmatched. This CDR3 is CASSVETGAANQQYF. Written as DNA, the CDR3 is TGTGCCAGCAGCGTAGAGACAGGGGCCGCAAACCAGCAGTACTTC.

Ten or more counts support this clonotype. The chain combines TRBV9 with TRBJ1-2; no definite D call. CDR3 length: 15 residues. V dropped 0 bases and J dropped 6 bases, with 15 bases sitting between them. Germline CDR1 reads SGDLS; CDR2 reads YYNGEE. CDR3 in DNA: TGTGCCAGCAGCGTAGGAGTAGGTTACCTTGATGGCTACACCTTC. The encoded protein is CASSVGVGYLDGYTF. The entire variable domain, with the rest obtained from reference TRBV9 and TRBJ1-2, is as follows: DSGVTQTPKHLITATGQRVTLRCSPRSGDLSVYWYQQSLDQGLQFLIQYYNGEERAKGNILERFSAQQFPDLHSELNLSSLELGDSALYFCASSVGVGYLDGYTFGSGTRLTVV.

This clonotype has at least ten counts. This sequence joins TRBV9 and TRBJ2-5; 8 nucleotides match TRBD2. The CDR3 consists of 14 residues. Germline lookup yields CDR1 SGDLS and CDR2 YYNGEE. V trimming: 3 bases; J trimming: 1 base; junction bases outside the gene matches: 2. In nucleotides, the CDR3 is TGTGCCAGCAGCGGAGGACTAGCCCAAGAGACCCAGTACTTC. The encoded protein is CASSGGLAQETQYF.

This clonotype has a count of ten or more. This chain links TRBV9 with TRBJ1-1; D uncertain. Germline V CDR1 and CDR2: SGDLS, YYNGEE. This CDR3 has 13 amino acids. V was cut by 2 bases and J by 3 bases, with 8 bases left in between. The CDR3 DNA is TGTGCCAGCAGCGTTAGCCCTTACACTGAAGCTTTCTTT. This encodes CASSVSPYTEAFF.

This clonotype came up many times. This sequence joins TRBV9 and TRBJ2-3; D remains ambiguous. Germline V gives CDR1 SGDLS, CDR2 YYNGEE. The V end was cut by 0 bases, the J end by 4 bases, with 12 bases between. The CDR3 has 15 residues. In nucleotides, the CDR3 is TGTGCCAGCAGCGTAGTCGGGTCCCCCCCAGATACGCAGTATTTT. It codes for CASSVVGSPPDTQYF.

This clonotype was seen at least ten times. The chain couples TRBV9 to TRBJ2-2, with TRBD2 as a possible D gene (6 bases). The germline gives CDR1 SGDLS, CDR2 YYNGEE. The CDR3 extends over 15 amino acids. V dropped 4 bases and J dropped 3 bases, with 13 bases sitting between them. The CDR3 spells CASSSGGPYTGELFF. CDR3 DNA: TGTGCCAGCAGCTCCGGAGGGCCTTACACCGGGGAGCTGTTTTTT. The whole variable domain, remainder taken from reference TRBV9 and TRBJ2-2, is DSGVTQTPKHLITATGQRVTLRCSPRSGDLSVYWYQQSLDQGLQFLIQYYNGEERAKGNILERFSAQQFPDLHSELNLSSLELGDSALYFCASSSGGPYTGELFFGEGSRLTVL.

This clonotype was detected many times. The V gene is TRBV9, the J gene TRBJ1-1; no clear D. CDR3 size: 15 residues. The germline V and J ends were trimmed by 4 bases and 0 bases, with 13 bases remaining between them. Germline V CDR1 and CDR2: SGDLS, YYNGEE. The CDR3 DNA is TGTGCCAGCAGCCCACCGGGATCGGTGAACACTGAAGCTTTCTTT. Translation: CASSPPGSVNTEAFF.

The chain employs TRBV9 and TRBJ1-4; D is undetermined. CDR3 length: 16 residues. CDR1 and CDR2 from the germline V gene are SGDLS and YYNGEE. Trimming removed 0 bases at V and 3 bases at J, with 12 bases between. In DNA form, the CDR3 reads TGTGCCAGCAGCGTAGGAGGGATTGCGGCTAATGAAAAACTGTTTTTT. Translated: CASSVGGIAANEKLFF.

This clonotype was found many times. The CDR3 DNA reads as TGTGCCAGCAGCCCTGGGGGCAGGCTGAACACTGAAGCTTTCTTT. This translates into CASSPGGRLNTEAFF. The chain links TRBV9 to TRBJ1-1, with D possibly being TRBD1 (6 bases). This CDR3 is 15 amino acids long. CDR1 is SGDLS and CDR2 is YYNGEE in the germline V gene. V lost 4 bases and J lost 0, with 13 bases in between.

This clonotype was seen at least ten times. The J gene is TRBJ2-1, the V gene TRBV9; 10 nucleotides agree with TRBD2. From germline, CDR1 is SGDLS and CDR2 YYNGEE. This CDR3 has 20 amino acids. V lost 0 bases and J lost 0; bases outside the gene matches: 12. The CDR3 sequence is CASSVEWKREGPSSYNEQFF. The CDR3 bases are TGTGCCAGCAGCGTAGAGTGGAAGCGGGAGGGACCTAGCTCCTACAATGAGCAGTTCTTC.

In its sample, this clonotype was seen many times. The chain joins TRBV9 to TRBJ2-7, with 10 bases that match TRBD2. J was trimmed by 3 bases and V by 3 bases; bases with no gene match: 6. CDR1 SGDLS and CDR2 YYNGEE come from the germline V gene. The CDR3 loop spans 15 amino acids. This chain's CDR3 is CASSESPSGSYEQYF. In nucleotides, the CDR3 is TGTGCCAGCAGCGAATCGCCTAGCGGGAGCTACGAGCAGTACTTC.

The sample holds many counts of this clonotype. CDR3 sequence (DNA): TGTGCCAGCAGCGTCGCCGGGACAGGGACCACTGAAGCTTTCTTT. Translating gives CASSVAGTGTTEAFF. The chain couples TRBV9 to TRBJ1-1, with 9 nucleotides matching TRBD1. This CDR3 spans 15 amino acids. V dropped 2 bases and J dropped 4; count of bases not matched to a gene: 6. The germline V gene encodes CDR1 SGDLS and CDR2 YYNGEE.